The rows below give T cell receptor beta chains drawn from one sample of a study of PD-L1 blockade in urothelial cancer. Assay: immunoSEQ multiplex PCR; the TCRdb copy retains only in-frame clones and omits some. The data contain about 39,000 clones, just over 90% of them singletons. Sample: PBMCs, taken around atezolizumab (anti-PD-L1) treatment. The receptors were gathered from a woman aged 55-69 years with urothelial cancer. Both conserved end residues are part of each CDR3. A D gene is named only where the DNA matches it firmly. Size is stated for part of the rows, as once, few or many counts, or as a class when the clone is expanded.

TGTGCCAGCAGTGAACGGGGAACTAGAGCAACAGATACGCAGTATTTT | CASSERGTRATDTQYF | TRBV6-1 | . | . | 16 | TRBJ2-3
TGTGCCGGCGGGCCGACGAACACTGAAGCTTTCTTT | CAGGPTNTEAFF | TRBV10-3 | . | once | 12 | TRBJ1-1
TGTGCCAGCAGCCCATCCGGGAGCTATCTCTACGAGCAGTACTTC | CASSPSGSYLYEQYF | TRBV14 | . | . | 15 | TRBJ2-7
TGTGCCAGCACCCTAACAGGGGGCTCTGGTGAGCAGTTCTTC | CASTLTGGSGEQFF | TRBV6-4 | TRBD1 | . | 14 | TRBJ2-1
TGTGCCAGCTCACCCGGCGGGAGTCTCTATGAGCAGTTCTTC | CASSPGGSLYEQFF | TRBV18 | TRBD2 | . | 14 | TRBJ2-1
TGTGCCAGCCCCAATGGCGGACACCAAGGCAATGAGCAGTTCTTC | CASPNGGHQGNEQFF | TRBV27 | . | . | 15 | TRBJ2-1
TGCAGCGTTGTGACTAGTTCTCGCGAGCAGTACTTC | CSVVTSSREQYF | TRBV29-1 | . | . | 12 | TRBJ2-7
TGTGCCAGCAGTCGATACAGGGACACTGAAGCTTTCTTT | CASSRYRDTEAFF | TRBV9 | . | . | 13 | TRBJ1-1
TGTGCCAGTTTACAGGGGGGAGCTAACTATGGCTACACCTTC | CASLQGGANYGYTF | TRBV19 | TRBD1 | . | 14 | TRBJ1-2
TGTGCCTGGAGCTTAGCGGGACAAGCGAACACTGAAGCTTTCTTT | CAWSLAGQANTEAFF | TRBV30 | . | . | 15 | TRBJ1-1
TGTGCCAGCAGCCTATCATTGTCTAGCACAGATACGCAGTATTTT | CASSLSLSSTDTQYF | TRBV11-2 | . | . | 15 | TRBJ2-3
TGTGCCAGCAGAACGGGACTAGCGGGAGGCGAGCAGTACTTC | CASRTGLAGGEQYF | TRBV27 | TRBD2 | . | 14 | TRBJ2-7
TGTGCCAGCAGCTTAGGACTAGCGGGGCCCCAAGAGACCCAGTACTTC | CASSLGLAGPQETQYF | TRBV5-4 | TRBD2 | once | 16 | TRBJ2-5
TGCGCCAGCAGCTTCGACAGGGGGCAAGATTCGGGAGGCTACACCTTC | CASSFDRGQDSGGYTF | TRBV5-1 | TRBD1 | few | 16 | TRBJ1-2
TGTGCCAGCAGCTTATCGGACCTTCGCGGGAGTTTCGGCCATGAGCAGTTCTTC | CASSLSDLRGSFGHEQFF | TRBV7-9 | TRBD2 | . | 18 | TRBJ2-1
TGTGCCAGCAGCTTCTTACAGGGAAGTGCGTTCGAGCAGTACTTC | CASSFLQGSAFEQYF | TRBV5-4 | . | . | 15 | TRBJ2-7
TGTGCCAGCAGCAAGAACGTACTCTATGGCTACACCTTC | CASSKNVLYGYTF | TRBV6-1 | . | . | 13 | TRBJ1-2
TGTGCCAGCAGTTACGAGTTAGCGGAAACCTACGAGCAGTACTTC | CASSYELAETYEQYF | TRBV6-5 | . | . | 15 | TRBJ2-7
TGTGCCAGCAGCCCTTCAAGACAGGCCCTTTCCTACGAGCAGTACTTC | CASSPSRQALSYEQYF | TRBV5-6 | . | . | 16 | TRBJ2-7
TGTGCCAGCAGCTACTTTCCGGGGGAGCTGTTTTTT | CASSYFPGELFF | TRBV6-1 | . | . | 12 | TRBJ2-2
TGCGCCAGCAGCCCCGGGACTAGCGGGAGGGCCCGGGAGACCCAGTACTTC | CASSPGTSGRARETQYF | TRBV5-1 | TRBD2 | . | 17 | TRBJ2-5
TGTGCCAGCAGCGTAGGGCTTGGCCTTTCAACCGGGGAGCTGTTTTTT | CASSVGLGLSTGELFF | TRBV9 | . | few | 16 | TRBJ2-2
TGCGCCAGCAGCTTGGAGACAGGGGGCTTTTACGAGCAGTACTTC | CASSLETGGFYEQYF | TRBV5-1 | TRBD1 | . | 15 | TRBJ2-7
TGTGCCAGCAGGCTCCAGGGTTCAGGAAACACCATATATTTT | CASRLQGSGNTIYF | TRBV27 | . | . | 14 | TRBJ1-3
TGCGCCAGCAGCTTCCGACTAGCGGGAACCTACGAGCAGTACTTC | CASSFRLAGTYEQYF | TRBV5-1 | TRBD2 | . | 15 | TRBJ2-7
TGTGCCAGCAGCTCAAGGACAGGGTTAGTGAGCACTGAAGCTTTCTTT | CASSSRTGLVSTEAFF | TRBV5-8 | TRBD1 | . | 16 | TRBJ1-1
TGTGCCAGCAGCCAACAGCCCGGGACTATAACAGATACGCAGTATTTT | CASSQQPGTITDTQYF | TRBV7-2 | TRBD2 | . | 16 | TRBJ2-3
TGTGCCAGCTCACCCAGGGTGGCGGTCGAGACCCAGTACTTC | CASSPRVAVETQYF | TRBV18 | . | . | 14 | TRBJ2-5
TGCGCCAGCAGCCAAGAACTGCGTAACACTGAAGCTTTCTTT | CASSQELRNTEAFF | TRBV4-1 | . | few | 14 | TRBJ1-1
TGCGCCAGCAGTCCCCGGCATTTT | CASSPRHF | TRBV10-2 | . | . | 8 | TRBJ1-5
TGTGCCAGCAGCTATAGCCCGGTAAGCTCCTACAATGAGCAGTTCTTC | CASSYSPVSSYNEQFF | TRBV13 | . | . | 16 | TRBJ2-1
TGTGCTAGCAGCTTATTTCAGGGTGGGACACAAGAGACCCAGTACTTC | CASSLFQGGTQETQYF | TRBV7-7 | . | once | 16 | TRBJ2-5
TGCGCCAGCAGCCCGGTAGCGGGAGGGGACAATGAGCAGTTCTTC | CASSPVAGGDNEQFF | TRBV5-1 | TRBD2 | . | 15 | TRBJ2-1
TGTGCCACCAAGACCACCGCTCTAGCAGGATACAATGAGCAGTTCTTC | CATKTTALAGYNEQFF | TRBV7-9 | . | . | 16 | TRBJ2-1
TGTGCCAGCAGAATGAGCGGAACTAGCACAGATACGCAGTATTTT | CASRMSGTSTDTQYF | TRBV6-1 | . | once | 15 | TRBJ2-3
TGTGCCAGCAGCCCGAGGACTAACTATGGCTACACCTTC | CASSPRTNYGYTF | TRBV5-4 | . | once | 13 | TRBJ1-2
TGTGCCAGCTCACCACCTCGGGAGTGGAACAATGAGCAGTTCTTC | CASSPPREWNNEQFF | TRBV18 | . | . | 15 | TRBJ2-1
TGTGCCAGCAGCTTAACGCCAGGGGGTAAGAACAATGAGCAGTTCTTC | CASSLTPGGKNNEQFF | TRBV7-3 | TRBD1 | . | 16 | TRBJ2-1
TGTGCCAGCAGCGTCGGGGGTCACAATGAGCAGTTCTTC | CASSVGGHNEQFF | TRBV13 | . | . | 13 | TRBJ2-1
TGTGCCAGCAGCGATCCTAAGGGGGCGGCGGAGGAGACCCAGTACTTC | CASSDPKGAAEETQYF | TRBV7-9 | TRBD1 | . | 16 | TRBJ2-5
TGTGCCAGCAGTGAACTCTTGACTAGCGGGAATAGCTACGAGCAGTACTTC | CASSELLTSGNSYEQYF | TRBV6-1 | TRBD2 | once | 17 | TRBJ2-7
TGTGCCAGCAGCTATATCGGACAGGGGCAATCGTACGAGCAGTACTTC | CASSYIGQGQSYEQYF | TRBV7-9 | TRBD1 | . | 16 | TRBJ2-7
TGTGCCAGCAGCCCGACAGGGGGCGGGAAAGCTTTCTTT | CASSPTGGGKAFF | TRBV11-1 | TRBD1 | . | 13 | TRBJ1-1
TGCGCCAGCAGCTCGAGACAGGCACCAAACACTGAAGCTTTCTTT | CASSSRQAPNTEAFF | TRBV5-1 | . | . | 15 | TRBJ1-1
TGCGCCAGCAGTGCGAGCTCCTACAATGAGCAGTTCTTC | CASSASSYNEQFF | TRBV10-2 | . | . | 13 | TRBJ2-1
TGTGCCAGCAGCTTGGGTTGGACTAGCGGCCAAGAGACCCAGTACTTC | CASSLGWTSGQETQYF | TRBV7-9 | TRBD2 | . | 16 | TRBJ2-5
TGTGCCAGCCATGATAGCGGGAGGGGGAATGAGCAGTTCTTC | CASHDSGRGNEQFF | TRBV27 | TRBD2 | . | 14 | TRBJ2-1
TGTGCCAGCAGCTTCAATACAGGCGGGGAGCTGTTTTTT | CASSFNTGGELFF | TRBV11-3 | . | . | 13 | TRBJ2-2
TGTGCCAGCAGTGCCTCCAGGCTAGCGGGAACAGATACGCAGTATTTT | CASSASRLAGTDTQYF | TRBV6-4 | TRBD2 | . | 16 | TRBJ2-3
TGTGCCAGCAGCTCTTACAGCGGATGGAGGGAGCTGTTTTTT | CASSSYSGWRELFF | TRBV9 | . | . | 14 | TRBJ2-2
TGTGCCAGCAGTTACACAGAGCAGGGTAATCAGCCCCAGCATTTT | CASSYTEQGNQPQHF | TRBV28 | . | . | 15 | TRBJ1-5
TGTGCCAGCAGCCCCCCCGGGAGACTCGATACGCAGTATTTT | CASSPPGRLDTQYF | TRBV5-5 | . | . | 14 | TRBJ2-3
TGTGCCAGCAGTGAAATTGGGGCTCGAAATCAGCCCCAGCATTTT | CASSEIGARNQPQHF | TRBV6-1 | . | . | 15 | TRBJ1-5